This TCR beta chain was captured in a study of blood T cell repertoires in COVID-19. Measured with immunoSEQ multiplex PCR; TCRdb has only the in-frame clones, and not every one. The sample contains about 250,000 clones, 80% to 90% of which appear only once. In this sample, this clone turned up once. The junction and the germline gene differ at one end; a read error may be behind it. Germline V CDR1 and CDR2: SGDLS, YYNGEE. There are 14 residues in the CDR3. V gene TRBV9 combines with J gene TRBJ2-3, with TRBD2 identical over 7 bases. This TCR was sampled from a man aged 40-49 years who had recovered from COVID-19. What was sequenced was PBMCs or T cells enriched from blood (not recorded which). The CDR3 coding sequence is TGTGCCAGCAGCGGCCCTAGCGGCACGGATACGCAGTATTTT. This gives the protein CASSGPSGTDTQYF. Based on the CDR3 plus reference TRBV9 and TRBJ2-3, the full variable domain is DSGVTQTPKHLITATGQRVTLRCSPRSGDLSVYWYQQSLDQGLQFLIQYYNGEERAKGNILERFSAQQFPDLHSELNLSSLELGDSALYFCASSGPSGTDTQYFGPGTRLTVL.